The 27 T cell receptor delta chains in this list originate from one sample, sequenced in a study of gamma-delta T cells after stem cell transplantation. TCRdb reprocessed the RT-PCR reads through CATT. The table has around 3,000 delta-chain clones, over 1.5% seen once; the top ten hold roughly 30%. The specimen sequenced was gamma-delta T cells. These receptors were taken from a human donor. It is not recorded whose cells these are; they may come from a transplant donor.

This clone showed up many times. A read error likely explains this, since a far larger clone differs by one base. V gene TRDV2 combines with J gene TRDJ1; possible D gene TRDD3, 6 bases. Germline V gene data show CDR1 as GEAIGNYY and CDR2 as EKD. The CDR3 is 17 amino acids. V was shortened by 2 bases and J by 3 bases, with 21 bases between the two germline ends. The CDR3 sequence is CACDKVGAPVVADKLIF. CDR3 in DNA: TGTGCCTGTGACAAAGTGGGGGCTCCAGTTGTGGCCGATAAACTCATCTTT.

Details on this clone: The mismatch at residue 3 between this DNA's translation and the TCRdb protein of a much larger clone likely reflects a read error; the protein shown is translated from the DNA. The J gene is TRDJ1, the V gene TRDV2; 11 bases align to TRDD3. The CDR3 contains 15 residues. The germline V gene has CDR1 GEAIGNYY and CDR2 EKD. CDR3 amino acids: CARDLLGDKSDKLIF. The DNA for the CDR3 is TGTGCCCGTGACCTACTGGGGGATAAGAGCGATAAACTCATCTTT.

Concerning this clone: A far larger clone is only one base removed, so a read error is likely. Other DNA sequences in the sample encode the same CDR3. CDR3 sequence: CACDTVLGSGGYSPWDTRQMFF. DNA for the CDR3: TGTGCCTGTGATACAGTACTTGGTAGTGGGGGATACTCCCCCTGGGACACCCGACAGATGTTTTTT. The rearrangement joins TRDV2 to TRDJ3; 10 nucleotides line up with TRDD3. The CDR3 is 22 amino acids. CDR1 GEAIGNYY and CDR2 EKD come from the germline V gene.

This clone occurred many times. TCRdb lists the protein of a much larger clone for this DNA, which differs at residue 8, so this is likely a read error; the protein given here is translated from the DNA itself. The chain links TRDV2 to TRDJ1; 10 bases fit TRDD3. The V segment lost 0 bases and the J segment 2 bases; nucleotides outside the gene matches: 11. In germline, CDR1 is GEAIGNYY, CDR2 EKD. There are 18 residues in the CDR3. Written as DNA, the CDR3 is TGTGCCTGTGACACCGTCGACGAAACTGGGGGATTTACCGATAAACTCATCTTT. Protein product: CACDTVDETGGFTDKLIF.

This clone was recorded a few times. One base separates it from a far larger clone, so it is likely a read error. The V call is TRDV2, the J call TRDJ1; D is possibly TRDD2 or TRDD3 (5 bases each). Germline V lookup: CDR1 GEAIGNYY, CDR2 EKD. The length of the CDR3 is 22 residues. CDR3: CACDPLPNLLGRTLGNTDKPIF. As DNA, the CDR3 is TGTGCCTGTGACCCGCTTCCAAATCTGCTGGGTCGAACCCTTGGGAACACCGATAAACCCATCTTT.

As regards this clone: A far more abundant clone sits one base away, making this likely a read error. The chain joins TRDV2 to TRDJ3; 8 bases agree with TRDD3. Germline V lookup: CDR1 GEAIGNYY, CDR2 EKD. CDR3 size: 19 residues. CDR3 nucleotide sequence: TGTGCCTGTGGCACCACTGGGGGCTATAGCTCCTGGGACACCCGACAGATGTTTTTC. It specifies CACGTTGGYSSWDTRQMFF.

This clone was counted at least ten times. A much larger clone is a single base away; this may be a read error. The chain combines TRDV2 with TRDJ1, with 8 positions matching TRDD3. This CDR3 comprises 16 residues. Germline CDR1 GEAIGNYY, CDR2 EKD. V dropped 2 bases and J dropped 0; count of bases not matched to a gene: 7. DNA of the CDR3: TGTGCCTGTGACAGGCTGGGGGACCCTTACACCGATAAACTCATCTTT. It codes for CACDRLGDPYTDKLIF.

This clone has a handful of counts. The V gene is TRDV2, the J gene TRDJ1; 11 nucleotides align to TRDD3. J was trimmed by 2 bases and V by 1 base; bases with no gene match: 5. This CDR3 has 16 residues. Germline CDR1 and CDR2: GEAIGNYY and EKD. For the CDR3, the DNA is TGTGCCTGTGACACAGTGGGGGATACGCAAACCGATAAACTCATCTTT. Translating it yields CACDTVGDTQTDKLIF.

This clone has only a few counts. A single base is all that separates this from a far larger clone, so a read error is likely. Other DNA sequences in this specimen translate into the identical CDR3. V and J are TRDV2 and TRDJ1, with 10 bases lining up with TRDD3. Germline CDR1 GEAIGNYY, CDR2 EKD. With 4 bases clipped from V and 5 bases from J, the junction kept 9 bases outside the gene matches. CDR3 length: 15 amino acids. In DNA form, the CDR3 reads TGTGCCTGTGATCCCCTACTGGGGGATCGGGATAAACTCATCTTT. Translated, it gives CACDPLLGDRDKLIF.

This clone was detected only a few times. The mismatch at residue 10 between this DNA's translation and the TCRdb protein of a much larger clone likely reflects a read error; the protein shown is translated from the DNA. The chain couples TRDV2 to TRDJ1; D perhaps matches TRDD3 (6 bases). Per germline, CDR1 GEAIGNYY and CDR2 EKD. This CDR3 has 19 residues. V lost 1 base, J lost 3 bases, and 26 bases lay in between. The CDR3 sequence is CACDTLLPTWGSRPDKLIF. CDR3 bases: TGTGCCTGTGACACTCTGCTTCCAACCTGGGGATCTCGTCCCGATAAACTCATCTTT.

This clone was seen a few times. Given a far larger clone just one base away, this is likely a sequencing read error. Other DNA variants within this sample encode the same CDR3. The CDR3 bases are TGCGCCTGTGACACACTGGGGGGAGAGCCCGATAAACTCATCTTT. Protein product: CACDTLGGEPDKLIF. The V and J genes are TRDV2 and TRDJ1, with TRDD3 matching over 8 bases. Germline lookup yields CDR1 GEAIGNYY and CDR2 EKD. The CDR3 consists of 15 residues.

To note about this clone: TCRdb pairs this DNA with a much larger clone's protein that differs at residue 10, likely a read error; the protein shown was translated from the DNA. V is TRDV2 and J is TRDJ1; 9 bases map to TRDD3. V shed 3 bases and J 7 bases; nucleotides not matched to a gene: 8. This CDR3 spans 14 amino acids. Germline CDR1 reads GEAIGNYY; CDR2 reads EKD. CDR3 bases: TGTGCCTGTGACTTTCTGGGGGATCGAAGTAAACTCATCTTT. Translated: CACDFLGDRSKLIF.

For this clone: Given a much more abundant clone one base away, this may be a read error. The sample holds other DNA sequences that translate to the same CDR3. The chain links TRDV2 to TRDJ1; the match to TRDD3 covers 13 bases. CDR1 is GEAIGNYY, CDR2 EKD, per germline. CDR3 length: 16 amino acids. CDR3 nucleotides: TGTGCCTGCGACAAGTTACTGGGGGATACGGCGGCAGGGCTCATCTTT. Protein: CACDKLLGDTAAGLIF.

A word on this clone: A read error likely explains this, since a far larger clone differs by one base. The same CDR3 can be traced to other DNA sequences in this sample. The chain is built from TRDV2 and TRDJ3; the match to TRDD3 covers 7 bases. V shed 0 bases, J shed 0 bases, and the junction held 19 bases outside the gene matches. Germline V gene lookup returns CDR1 GEAIGNYY and CDR2 EKD. The CDR3 extends over 23 amino acids. CDR3 DNA sequence: TGTGCCTGTGACACCGTTGTCCGGGATACACCGGAAGAAACCTCCTGGGACACCCGACAGATGTTTTTC. Its protein product is CACDTVVRDTPEETSWDTRQMFF.

To note about this clone: Other nucleotide sequences from this sample produce the same CDR3. This CDR3 is CACDTLGDTSSWDTRQMFF. CDR3 coding DNA: TGTGCCTGTGACACACTGGGGGATACCAGCTCCTGGGACACCCGACAGATGTTTTTC. The chain carries TRDV2 and TRDJ3, with 12 bases aligning to TRDD3. In germline, CDR1 is GEAIGNYY, CDR2 EKD. The trim removed 1 base at V and 0 bases at J, leaving 3 bases unmatched. The CDR3 sequence is 19 residues long.

Notes on this clone: TCRdb assigns this DNA the protein of a much larger clone, which departs from its translation at residue 8; this likely reflects a read error, and the protein shown comes from translating the DNA. The chain uses TRDV2 and TRDJ1, with 8 bases that match TRDD3. V trimming: 1 base; J trimming: 4 bases; junction bases outside the gene matches: 13. The CDR3 is made up of 17 amino acids. The germline gives CDR1 GEAIGNYY, CDR2 EKD. Here the CDR3 reads CACDTVEEGYAVDKLIF. In DNA, the CDR3 is TGTGCCTGTGACACGGTTGAAGAGGGATACGCGGTCGATAAACTCATCTTT.

Remarks on this clone: The TCRdb protein comes from a much larger clone and disagrees with this DNA's translation at residue 12, likely due to a read error; the protein given here is derived from the DNA. V is TRDV2 and J is TRDJ1; the D gene is possibly TRDD3 (5 bases). The CDR3 contains 15 residues. Germline loops: CDR1 GEAIGNYY, CDR2 EKD. The chain's CDR3 is CACDTVGTYTDILIF. DNA of the CDR3: TGTGCCTGTGACACAGTGGGGACGTACACCGATATACTCATCTTT.

For this clone: The TCRdb protein, from a much larger clone, departs from this DNA's translation at residue 12, likely by read error; the protein shown derives from the DNA. The V and J genes are TRDV2 and TRDJ1; 13 bases line up with TRDD3. V lost 1 base to trimming and J lost 0 bases; unmatched junction nucleotides: 7. This CDR3 has 18 residues. Germline-derived CDR1 and CDR2 are GEAIGNYY and EKD. The CDR3 reads CACDTLTGGYEDTDKLIF. Here the CDR3 DNA reads TGTGCCTGTGACACGCTGACTGGGGGATACGAGGACACCGATAAACTCATCTTT.

The J gene is TRDJ1, the V gene TRDV2; TRDD2 might be the D (7 bases). The CDR3 loop spans 19 amino acids. The germline CDR1 and CDR2 sequences are GEAIGNYY and EKD. V was shortened by 4 bases and J by 0 bases, with 26 bases between the two germline ends. The CDR3 protein is CACEDLSYLRRGNTDKLIF. CDR3 sequence (DNA): TGTGCCTGTGAAGACCTTTCCTACCTCCGAAGGGGGAACACCGATAAACTCATCTTT.

This clone was counted only a few times. A far larger clone is one base from this, pointing to a likely read error. Other DNA sequences of this sample code for an identical CDR3. V is TRDV2 and J is TRDJ1, with TRDD3 identical over 12 bases. CDR3 size: 22 residues. Germline CDR1 GEAIGNYY, CDR2 EKD. CDR3: CACDILGDTRDRKDVYTDKLIF. The CDR3 DNA reads as TGTGCCTGTGACATTCTGGGGGATACGCGGGACCGCAAGGACGTTTACACCGATAAGCTCATCTTT.

A note on this clone: TCRdb's listed protein matches a much larger clone and diverges from this DNA's translation at residue 7, likely through a read error; the protein shown comes from the DNA. This chain uses TRDV2 with TRDJ1; D may be TRDD2 or TRDD3 (5 bases each). V dropped 3 bases and J dropped 0 bases, with 19 bases sitting between them. The CDR3 has 17 residues. Germline loops: CDR1 GEAIGNYY, CDR2 EKD. CDR3 residues: CACDGLEDLLNTDKLIF. The CDR3 region has the DNA TGTGCCTGTGACGGACTGGAGGACCTTCTTAACACCGATAAACTCATCTTT.

This clone was detected only a few times. J is TRDJ1 and V is TRDV2; 10 bases map to TRDD3. The CDR3 length is 20 residues. Germline V gene data show CDR1 as GEAIGNYY and CDR2 as EKD. Trimming at V came to 0 bases and at J to 0 bases, leaving 15 bases not matched to a gene. CDR3 residues: CACDTIGLGDPFPYTDKLIF. The CDR3 DNA sequence: TGTGCCTGTGACACCATAGGACTGGGGGATCCGTTCCCGTACACCGATAAACTCATCTTT.

This clone was seen a handful of times. The protein recorded in TCRdb matches a much larger clone and deviates from this DNA's translation at residues 11 and 12, suggesting a read error; the protein here is obtained by translating the DNA. The V and J genes are TRDV2 and TRDJ1, with TRDD3 identical over 8 bases. The CDR3 is made up of 18 amino acids. Germline V gives CDR1 GEAIGNYY, CDR2 EKD. J gave up 0 bases and V 4 bases, and 15 bases lay outside the gene matches. In DNA form, the CDR3 reads TGTGCCTGTGAACCTCTAACCTTACTGGGGGTCTACACCGATAAACTCATCTTT. Amino acid sequence: CACEPLTLLGVYTDKLIF.

Note on this clone: One base separates it from a far larger clone, so it is likely a read error. In the same sample, other DNA sequences code for this CDR3. The rearrangement uses TRDV2 and TRDJ1, with D unresolved. Looked up from germline, CDR1 is GEAIGNYY and CDR2 is EKD. This CDR3 spans 16 amino acids. The CDR3 DNA reads as TGTGCCTGCGACACCGTCACAGCGATGAAGGCCGATAAACTCATCTTT. This codes for CACDTVTAMKADKLIF.

Notes on this clone: The protein TCRdb gives is from a much larger clone and does not agree with this DNA's translation at residue 3, likely a read error; the protein shown here comes from the DNA. The rearrangement links TRDV2 to TRDJ1; 9 bases align to TRDD3. Germline V gene data show CDR1 as GEAIGNYY and CDR2 as EKD. This CDR3 is 22 amino acids long. The CDR3 DNA is TGTGCCTATGACACGATGCTGTCACGGCCTGACGCTGGGGATACGCAGTCCGATAAACTCATCTTT. Translated, it gives CAYDTMLSRPDAGDTQSDKLIF.

As concerns this clone: This clone may be a read error of a much larger clone one base away. This sample includes further DNA sequences coding for the same CDR3. The J gene is TRDJ1, the V gene TRDV2; 12 positions match TRDD3. Germline loops: CDR1 GEAIGNYY, CDR2 EKD. The CDR3 is made up of 21 amino acids. As DNA, the CDR3 is TGTGCCTGCGACACCGTTTTGCTGGGGGATACGCTCCCTCCCGTTACCGATAAACTCATCTTT. Protein: CACDTVLLGDTLPPVTDKLIF.

This clone has a handful of counts. This sequence is one base from a far larger clone and is likely a read error. The chain recombines TRDV2 with TRDJ1; D is ambiguous. Deletions cut 5 bases from V and 0 bases from J, with 9 bases between. The CDR3 is 13 amino acids. The V gene's germline CDR1 is GEAIGNYY and CDR2 EKD. CDR3 sequence (DNA): TGTGCCTGTGGCTTTCTGGACACCGATAAACTCATCTTT. This encodes CACGFLDTDKLIF.